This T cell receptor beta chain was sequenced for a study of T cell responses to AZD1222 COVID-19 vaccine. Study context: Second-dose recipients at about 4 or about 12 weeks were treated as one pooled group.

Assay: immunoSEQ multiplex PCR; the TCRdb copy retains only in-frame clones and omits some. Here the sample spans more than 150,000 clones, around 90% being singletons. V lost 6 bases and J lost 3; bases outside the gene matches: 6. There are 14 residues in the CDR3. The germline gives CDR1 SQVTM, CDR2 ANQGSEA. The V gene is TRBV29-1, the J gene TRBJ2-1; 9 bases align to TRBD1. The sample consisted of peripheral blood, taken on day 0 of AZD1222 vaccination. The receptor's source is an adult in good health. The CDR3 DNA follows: TGCAGCGTCCGCCGGGACAGGGACTACAATGAGCAGTTCTTC. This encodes CSVRRDRDYNEQFF.